This T cell receptor (beta chain) was captured by sequencing in a study of blood T cells in healthy people across ages. Sample-barcoded 5' priming and a J-beta primer mix drove a second PCR of 7 to 11 cycles. TCRdb redid the calling of the 5' RACE reads with MiXCR, one entry per CDR3 protein. The sample contains hundreds of thousands of distinct CDR3 sequences, about 48% of which appear only once. Germline loops: CDR1 SGHRS, CDR2 YFSETQ. The length of the CDR3 is 15 residues. Comments on this clonotype: The junction differs from germline at one of its ends, possibly a read error.

The genes are TRBV5-1 and TRBJ2-5; D gene ambiguous. This receptor was obtained from a man aged 30 to 45 in good health. Sequenced input: blood. CDR3 bases: TGTGCCAGCAGCTCAGATCCCGGTCTGGGTGAGACCCAGTACTTC. It is translated as CASSSDPGLGETQYF.